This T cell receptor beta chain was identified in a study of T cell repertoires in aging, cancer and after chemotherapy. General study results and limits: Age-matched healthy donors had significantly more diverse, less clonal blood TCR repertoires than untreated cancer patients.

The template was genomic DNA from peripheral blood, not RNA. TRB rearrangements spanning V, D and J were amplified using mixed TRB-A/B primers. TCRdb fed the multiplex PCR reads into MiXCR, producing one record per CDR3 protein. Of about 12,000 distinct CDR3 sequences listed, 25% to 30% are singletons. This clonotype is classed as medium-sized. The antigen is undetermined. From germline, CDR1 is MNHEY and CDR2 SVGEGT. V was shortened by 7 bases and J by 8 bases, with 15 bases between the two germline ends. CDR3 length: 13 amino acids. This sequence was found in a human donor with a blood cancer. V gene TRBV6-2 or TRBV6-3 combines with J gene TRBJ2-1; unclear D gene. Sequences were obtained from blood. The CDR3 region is CASKLGPPDEQFF. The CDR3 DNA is TGTGCCAGCAAATTGGGTCCCCCCGATGAGCAGTTCTTC.